This T cell receptor (beta chain) was found in a study of cytomegalovirus exposure and HLA in healthy donors. Study-level findings and limits: A later analysis found that most CMV-associated TCR beta chains appeared HLA-restricted.

Primers: 60 Vbeta forward and 13 Jbeta reverse. Here immunoSEQ multiplex PCR was the method, and the copy in TCRdb shows in-frame clones only, minus some. This sample has 170,000 or so clones; around four fifths occur once, and the top ten carry around 5%. On this clone itself: What it recognizes is unknown.

This CDR3 is built from 16 residues. V trimming: 4 bases; J trimming: 0 bases; junction bases outside the gene matches: 6. The germline gives CDR1 MNHNS, CDR2 SASEGT. The rearrangement links TRBV6-1 to TRBJ1-1, with 9 bases identical to TRBD1. This TCR was sampled from a girl aged 10 to 17 in good health and CMV-seropositive. What was sequenced was PBMCs. CDR3 DNA sequence: TGTGCCAGCAGTGGACAGGGGGGGTACATGAACACTGAAGCTTTCTTT. It specifies CASSGQGGYMNTEAFF.